This T cell receptor beta chain appears in the sequencing data of a study of blood T cell repertoires in COVID-19. Overall study: The United States, Italy and Spain provided the acute and convalescent COVID-19 samples. In each case, the material was cDNA or gDNA derived from T cells, B-cell-depleted T cells, or PBMCs.

Original analysis: Amplification from reference gene primers served as the basis for estimated nucleated cell counts. The protocol was immunoSEQ multiplex PCR, while the TCRdb copy is restricted to in-frame clones and leaves out a portion. For V, J and clone size, that table is used; D and trimming come from the DNA. The sample carries under 450,000 clones, about four fifths recorded once. V gave up 1 base and J gave up 0 bases, with 8 bases separating them. CDR1 and CDR2 from the germline V gene are SGHTA and FQGNSA. The CDR3 runs to 15 residues. V gene TRBV7-2 combines with J gene TRBJ2-3; D not resolved. The sequence was obtained from a human donor with acute or convalescent COVID-19. The donor label of this sample is uncertain. The sequenced material came from peripheral blood. CDR3 region: CASSLVLTSTDTQYF. In DNA form, the CDR3 reads TGTGCCAGCAGCTTAGTCCTAACTAGCACAGATACGCAGTATTTT.